This entry describes one T cell receptor beta chain. Its antigen remains unknown. This sample was taken from a study of STAT3 mutations in large granular lymphocyte leukemia. The ends lost 0 bases at V and 5 bases at J; junction bases unmatched: 4. This CDR3 has 14 amino acids. CDR1 SQVTM and CDR2 ANQGSEA come from the germline V gene. Whole-study findings and limits: Clonal expansion was inferred from samples taken at other timepoints. In T-cell large granular lymphocyte leukemia, about half of patients showed multiple immunodominant subclonotypes. TCR clonotype switching after therapy occurred in about 30% of the 18 patients.

Assay used: immunoSEQ multiplex PCR; TCRdb lists only in-frame clones, some missing. Here the sample spans 35,000 to 40,000 clones, nearly 90% being singletons. The specimen was PBMCs. This receptor was identified in a human donor with T large granular lymphocyte leukemia. Some clones in this sample may be carry-over from other donors' samples. This chain connects TRBV29-1 to TRBJ2-1; 7 nucleotides agree with TRBD2. The DNA of the CDR3 is TGCAGCGTTGAAGATCGGGGACTAAACAATGAGCAGTTCTTC. The encoded protein is CSVEDRGLNNEQFF.